The rows below give T cell receptor beta chains drawn from one sample of a study of Tregs in tolerant kidney transplant recipients. Some clones are missing from TCRdb's copy, which holds only in-frame ones; the method was immunoSEQ multiplex PCR. The table lists fewer than 95,000 clones, 93% of them singletons. The material was CD4+ T cells from blood (PBMCs), obtained 12 months after the transplant. These receptors originate from a human patient who received a combined kidney and bone marrow transplant. Among the T cells, some may be from the graft donor. Both conserved end residues are part of each CDR3. The D gene is left open where the match is weak. Clone size is not always given. Where it is, it says once, few, many or a class for expanded clones.

j_gene,d_gene,v_gene,abundance,CDR3aa,CDR3nt
TRBJ2-7,TRBD1,TRBV6-5,-,CASSRDRKTYEQYF,TGTGCCAGCAGCCGGGACAGGAAAACCTACGAGCAGTACTTC
TRBJ2-1,-,TRBV25-1,-,CASGRLGGYNEQFF,TGTGCCAGCGGACGTCTGGGGGGCTACAATGAGCAGTTCTTC
TRBJ2-1,TRBD2,TRBV10-3,-,CATGLAGGYNEQFF,TGTGCCACCGGACTAGCGGGGGGGTACAATGAGCAGTTCTTC
TRBJ2-3,-,TRBV6-6,-,CASSSPGLDTQYF,TGTGCCAGCAGTTCGCCGGGACTAGATACGCAGTATTTT
TRBJ1-6,-,TRBV27,-,CASSRHFGQGTNLNSPPHF,-
TRBJ2-2,-,TRBV9,-,CASSVRNTGELFF,TGTGCCAGCAGCGTCCGGAACACCGGGGAGCTGTTTTTT
TRBJ2-2,-,TRBV11-3,-,CASSLDSAGELFF,TGTGCCAGCAGCTTAGACTCCGCCGGGGAGCTGTTTTTT
TRBJ2-1,-,TRBV6-5,-,CASSLTGSYNEQFF,TGTGCCAGCAGTTTAACCGGGAGCTACAATGAGCAGTTCTTC
TRBJ2-3,-,TRBV7-9,-,CASSSGQWEYLEYF,TGTGCCAGCAGCTCGGGTCAATGGGAGTATTTGGAGTATTTT
TRBJ1-1,-,TRBV4-3,-,CASSQVGGARTEAFF,TGCGCCAGCAGCCAAGTTGGGGGGGCGCGCACTGAAGCTTTCTTT
TRBJ1-5,-,TRBV5-1,-,CASSLLGLGNQPQHF,TGCGCCAGCAGCTTGCTGGGCTTGGGCAATCAGCCCCAGCATTTT
TRBJ2-7,-,TRBV20-1,-,CSASFLYEQYF,TGCAGTGCTAGTTTTCTCTACGAGCAGTACTTC
TRBJ2-1,TRBD2,TRBV7-8,-,CASSPRTSGGVYNEQFF,TGTGCCAGCAGCCCGCGGACTAGCGGGGGGGTTTACAATGAGCAGTTCTTC
TRBJ1-1,-,TRBV6-5,-,CASSSTYSPKAFF,TGTGCCAGCAGTTCGACGTACAGTCCTAAAGCTTTCTTT
TRBJ2-4,-,TRBV20-1,-,CSSGSGNIQYF,TGCAGTTCCGGTTCTGGAAACATTCAGTACTTC
TRBJ1-2,-,TRBV5-1,-,CASSLNPGHEGYTF,TGCGCCAGCAGCTTGAACCCGGGACATGAAGGCTACACCTTC
TRBJ2-7,-,TRBV7-2,-,CASSRRDYEQYF,TGTGCCAGCAGCCGTCGGGATTACGAGCAGTACTTC
TRBJ2-7,TRBD2,TRBV19,-,CASSKTSGFEGEQYF,TGTGCCAGTAGTAAGACTAGCGGATTTGAGGGGGAGCAGTACTTC
TRBJ2-2,TRBD2,TRBV5-1,-,CASSLALAGGAGELFF,TGCGCCAGCAGCTTGGCTCTAGCGGGAGGGGCCGGGGAGCTGTTTTTT
TRBJ2-3,TRBD2,TRBV25-1,-,CASSPLGTSGSTDTQYF,TGTGCCAGCAGTCCACTTGGAACTAGCGGAAGCACAGATACGCAGTATTTT
TRBJ2-3,TRBD2,TRBV19,-,CASSMGLAIDTQYF,TGTGCCAGTAGTATGGGACTAGCCATCGATACGCAGTATTTT
TRBJ2-1,TRBD2,TRBV6-5,-,CASSSTSGGAREQFF,TGTGCCAGCAGTTCGACTAGCGGGGGGGCCCGGGAGCAGTTCTTC
TRBJ2-7,TRBD2,TRBV7-8,-,CASSSTSGRAYEQYF,TGTGCCAGCAGCTCCACGAGCGGGAGGGCCTACGAGCAGTACTTC
TRBJ2-1,-,TRBV2,-,CASSGEGSYNEQFF,TGTGCCAGCAGTGGAGAGGGTTCCTACAATGAGCAGTTCTTC
TRBJ1-5,-,TRBV15,-,CATSRFTGHIINQPQHF,TGTGCCACCAGCAGATTCACGGGACACATAATCAATCAGCCCCAGCATTTT
TRBJ2-1,-,TRBV18,once,CASSPLALAGFNNEQFF,TGTGCCAGCTCACCATTGGCCCTGGCGGGATTTAACAATGAGCAGTTCTTC
TRBJ1-5,TRBD1,TRBV2,-,CASSADRDQPQHF,TGTGCCAGCAGTGCGGACAGGGACCAGCCCCAGCATTTT
TRBJ2-1,TRBD1,TRBV5-1,-,CASSSLLTGGFLNEQFF,TGCGCCAGCAGCTCCCTGCTGACAGGGGGCTTTCTGAATGAGCAGTTCTTC
TRBJ1-3,-,TRBV2,few,CASSGRTGISGNTIYF,TGTGCCAGCAGTGGTCGGACGGGGATTTCTGGAAACACCATATATTTT
TRBJ2-3,TRBD2,TRBV6-6,-,CATTPGLGGDTQYF,TGTGCCACCACCCCGGGACTAGGAGGGGATACGCAGTATTTT
TRBJ2-5,TRBD1,TRBV5-4,-,CASSKTGTGETQYF,TGTGCCAGCAGCAAGACAGGGACGGGGGAGACCCAGTACTTC